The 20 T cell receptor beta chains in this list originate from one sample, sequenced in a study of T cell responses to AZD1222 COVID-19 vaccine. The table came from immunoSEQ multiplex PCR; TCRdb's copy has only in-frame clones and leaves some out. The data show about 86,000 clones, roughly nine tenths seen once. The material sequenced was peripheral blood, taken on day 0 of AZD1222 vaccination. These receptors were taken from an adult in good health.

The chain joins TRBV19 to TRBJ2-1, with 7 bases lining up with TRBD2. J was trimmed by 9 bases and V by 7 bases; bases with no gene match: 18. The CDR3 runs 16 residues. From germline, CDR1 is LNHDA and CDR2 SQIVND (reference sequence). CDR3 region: CASTDPFGGRVGEQFF. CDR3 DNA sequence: TGTGCCAGTACTGACCCGTTCGGCGGGAGAGTAGGTGAGCAGTTCTTC. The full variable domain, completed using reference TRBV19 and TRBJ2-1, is DGGITQSPKYLFRKEGQNVTLSCEQNLNHDAMYWYRQDPGQGLRLIYYSQIVNDFQKGDIAEGYSVSREKKESFPLTVTSAQKNPTAFYLCASTDPFGGRVGEQFFGPGTRLTVL.

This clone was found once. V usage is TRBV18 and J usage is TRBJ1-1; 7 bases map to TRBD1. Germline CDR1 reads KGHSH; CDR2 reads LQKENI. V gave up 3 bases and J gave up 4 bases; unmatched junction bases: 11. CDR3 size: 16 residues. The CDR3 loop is CASSPRQGAVSTEAFF. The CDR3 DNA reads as TGTGCCAGCTCACCCCGACAGGGAGCTGTTAGCACTGAAGCTTTCTTT. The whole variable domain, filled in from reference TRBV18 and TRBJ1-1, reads NAGVMQNPRHLVRRRGQEARLRCSPMKGHSHVYWYRQLPEEGLKFMVYLQKENIIDESGMPKERFSAEFPKEGPSILRIQQVVRGDSAAYFCASSPRQGAVSTEAFFGQGTRLTVV.

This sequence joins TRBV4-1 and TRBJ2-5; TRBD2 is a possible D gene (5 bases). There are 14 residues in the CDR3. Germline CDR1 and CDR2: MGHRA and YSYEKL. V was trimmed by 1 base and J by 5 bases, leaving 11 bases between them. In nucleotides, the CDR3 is TGCGCCAGCAGCCAAGCTCAGGACTGGGAGACCCAGTACTTC. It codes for CASSQAQDWETQYF.

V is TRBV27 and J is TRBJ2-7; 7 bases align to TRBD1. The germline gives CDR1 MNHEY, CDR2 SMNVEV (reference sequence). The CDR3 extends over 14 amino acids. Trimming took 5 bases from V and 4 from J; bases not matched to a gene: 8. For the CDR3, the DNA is TGTGCCAGCAGTCGCACAGGGGATACTTACGAGCAGTACTTC. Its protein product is CASSRTGDTYEQYF.

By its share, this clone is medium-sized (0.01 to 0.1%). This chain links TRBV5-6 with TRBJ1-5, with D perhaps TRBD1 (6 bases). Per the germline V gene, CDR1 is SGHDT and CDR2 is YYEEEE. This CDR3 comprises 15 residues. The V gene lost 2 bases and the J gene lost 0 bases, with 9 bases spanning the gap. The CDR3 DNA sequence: TGTGCCAGCAGCTTAGGGGGAGATAGCAATCAGCCCCAGCATTTT. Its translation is CASSLGGDSNQPQHF.

As DNA, the CDR3 is TGCGCCAGCAGCTTGGCCGAGACAGGGGAAGCTTTCTTT. Translated: CASSLAETGEAFF. The chain recombines TRBV5-1 with TRBJ1-1; TRBD1 agrees at 7 bases. Germline-derived CDR1 and CDR2 are SGHRS and YFSETQ. The CDR3 is 13 residues long. Germline trimming cut 0 bases from V and 8 bases from J; bases unmatched to any gene: 4.

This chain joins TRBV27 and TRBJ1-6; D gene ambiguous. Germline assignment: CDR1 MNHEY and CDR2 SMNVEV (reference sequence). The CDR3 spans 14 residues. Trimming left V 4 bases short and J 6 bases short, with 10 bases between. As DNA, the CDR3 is TGTGCCAGCAGTTCATGGGTGATTAATTCACCCCTCCACTTT. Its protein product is CASSSWVINSPLHF.

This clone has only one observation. CDR3 sequence: CASSFGEVNSYGYTF. The CDR3 region has the DNA TGCGCCAGCAGCTTCGGGGAGGTGAACAGCTATGGCTACACCTTC. The chain links TRBV5-1 to TRBJ1-2; D is unclear. V was shortened by 2 bases and J by 4 bases, with 15 bases between the two germline ends. The CDR3 has 15 amino acids. Per the germline V gene, CDR1 is SGHRS and CDR2 is YFSETQ.

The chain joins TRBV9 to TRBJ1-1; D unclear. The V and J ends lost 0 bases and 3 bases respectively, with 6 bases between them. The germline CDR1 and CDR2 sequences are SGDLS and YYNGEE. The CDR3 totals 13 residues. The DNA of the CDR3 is TGTGCCAGCAGCGTAGAGGCGCACACTGAAGCTTTCTTT. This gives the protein CASSVEAHTEAFF.

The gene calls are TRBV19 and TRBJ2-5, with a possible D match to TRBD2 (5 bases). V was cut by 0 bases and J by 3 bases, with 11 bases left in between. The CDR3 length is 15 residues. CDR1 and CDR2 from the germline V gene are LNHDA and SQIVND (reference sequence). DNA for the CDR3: TGTGCCAGTAGTATAGATATTACGGGGAAAGAGACCCAGTACTTC. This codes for CASSIDITGKETQYF.

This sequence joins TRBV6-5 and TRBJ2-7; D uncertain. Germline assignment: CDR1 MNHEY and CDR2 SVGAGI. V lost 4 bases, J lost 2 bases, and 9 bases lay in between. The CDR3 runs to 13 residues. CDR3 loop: CASSSSEPYEQYF. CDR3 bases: TGTGCCAGCAGTTCTTCAGAACCCTACGAGCAGTACTTC.

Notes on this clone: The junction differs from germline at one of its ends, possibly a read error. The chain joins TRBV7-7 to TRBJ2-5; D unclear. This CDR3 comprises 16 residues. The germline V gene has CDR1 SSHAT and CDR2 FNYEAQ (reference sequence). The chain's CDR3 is CASSTNYGFDQETQYF. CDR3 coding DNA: TGTGCTAGCAGTACCAACTACGGTTTTGACCAAGAGACCCAGTACTTC.

In DNA, the CDR3 is TGTGCCAGCAGTCGACAGGGTGGGAATCAGCCCCAGCATTTT. Its translation is CASSRQGGNQPQHF. The chain combines TRBV27 with TRBJ1-5; TRBD1 matches 7 bases. Germline CDR1 and CDR2: MNHEY and SMNVEV (reference sequence). After removal of 5 bases from V and 4 bases from J, the junction contained 5 bases not matched to a gene. CDR3 length: 14 residues.

CDR3 amino acids: CASSQDPHEQYF. CDR3 bases: TGTGCCAGCAGCCAAGATCCCCACGAGCAGTACTTC. This chain connects TRBV4-2 to TRBJ2-7, with unresolved D. The V and J ends lost 0 bases and 5 bases respectively, with 5 bases between them. Germline V gene lookup returns CDR1 LGHNA and CDR2 YNFKEQ. The CDR3 runs 12 residues.

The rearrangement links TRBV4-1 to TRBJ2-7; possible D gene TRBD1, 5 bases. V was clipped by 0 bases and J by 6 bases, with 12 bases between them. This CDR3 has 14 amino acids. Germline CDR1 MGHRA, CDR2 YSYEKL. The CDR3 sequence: CASSQEGGASEQYF. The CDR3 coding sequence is TGCGCCAGCAGCCAAGAGGGTGGGGCAAGCGAGCAGTACTTC.

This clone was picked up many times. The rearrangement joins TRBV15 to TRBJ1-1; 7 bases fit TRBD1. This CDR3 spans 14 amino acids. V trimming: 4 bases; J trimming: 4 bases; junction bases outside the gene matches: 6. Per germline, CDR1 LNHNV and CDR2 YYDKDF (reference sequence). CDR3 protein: CATSNRDSGTEAFF. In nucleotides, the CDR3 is TGTGCCACCAGCAATAGGGACAGTGGCACTGAAGCTTTCTTT.

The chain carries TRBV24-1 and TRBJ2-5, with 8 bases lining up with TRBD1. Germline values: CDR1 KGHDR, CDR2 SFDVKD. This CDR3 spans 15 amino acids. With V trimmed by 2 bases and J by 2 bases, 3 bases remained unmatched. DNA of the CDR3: TGTGCCACCAGTGATTCGGGGACAGGTCAAGAGACCCAGTACTTC. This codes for CATSDSGTGQETQYF.

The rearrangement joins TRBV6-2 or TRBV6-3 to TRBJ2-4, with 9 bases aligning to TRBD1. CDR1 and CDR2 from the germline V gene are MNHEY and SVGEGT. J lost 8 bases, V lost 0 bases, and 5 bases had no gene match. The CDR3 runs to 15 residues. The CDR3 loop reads CASSYSRGQGDIQYF. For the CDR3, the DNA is TGTGCCAGCAGTTACTCGAGGGGACAGGGAGACATTCAGTACTTC.

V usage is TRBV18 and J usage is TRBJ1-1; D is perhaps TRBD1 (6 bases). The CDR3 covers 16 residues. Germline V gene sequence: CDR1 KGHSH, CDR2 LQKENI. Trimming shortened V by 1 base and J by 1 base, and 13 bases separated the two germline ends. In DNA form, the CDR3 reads TGTGCCAGCTCACCACTAGCGGACAGATCGAACACTGAAGCTTTCTTT. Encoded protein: CASSPLADRSNTEAFF.

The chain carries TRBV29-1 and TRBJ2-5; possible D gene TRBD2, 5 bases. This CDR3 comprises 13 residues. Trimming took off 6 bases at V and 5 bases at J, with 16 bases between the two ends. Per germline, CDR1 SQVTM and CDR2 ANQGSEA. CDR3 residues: CSVGRGPSETQYF. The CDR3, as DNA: TGCAGCGTGGGTCGAGGGCCGTCGGAGACCCAGTACTTC.